Following are 32 T cell receptor beta chains from one sample sequenced in a study of response to subunit inactivated influenza vaccine. TCRdb itself ran the RT-PCR reads through MiXCR, one entry per CDR3 protein. The data hold approximately 570,000 distinct CDR3 sequences, with around 8% observed a single time. The sample here was PBMCs from blood, taken roughly 24 months after vaccination. These receptors were collected from a man aged 45 to 75 who received an inactivated influenza vaccine.

V usage is TRBV5-4 and J usage is TRBJ1-5; 9 nucleotides match TRBD1. J lost 5 bases, V lost 3 bases, and 21 bases had no gene match. Germline CDR1 and CDR2: SGHNT and YYREEE (reference sequence). This CDR3 has 20 amino acids. The CDR3 reads CASSSIVHGTGSGGYQPQHF. In DNA form, the CDR3 reads TGTGCCAGCAGCTCTATAGTTCACGGGACAGGGAGCGGTGGGTATCAGCCCCAGCATTTT. Full variable domain (rest looked up from reference TRBV5-4 and TRBJ1-5): ETGVTQSPTHLIKTRGQQVTLRCSSQSGHNTVSWYQQALGQGPQFIFQYYREEENGRGNFPPRFSGLQFPNYSSELNVNALELDDSALYLCASSSIVHGTGSGGYQPQHFGDGTRLSIL.

This clonotype was observed at least ten times. This chain links TRBV20-1 with TRBJ2-1; 9 bases align to TRBD2. Losses at the gene ends were 6 bases for V and 7 bases for J; bases not matched to a gene: 10. This CDR3 is built from 14 residues. The germline V gene has CDR1 DFQATT and CDR2 SNEGSKA (reference sequence). The CDR3 is CSAGGAGGPNEQFF. The CDR3 bases are TGCAGTGCCGGCGGAGCGGGGGGTCCAAATGAGCAGTTCTTC.

The chain has TRBV10-3 and TRBJ2-7; tentatively, D is TRBD1 (5 bases). The CDR3 contains 14 residues. Trimming stripped 3 bases from V and 0 bases from J, with 9 bases between. CDR1 and CDR2 from the germline V gene are ENHRY and SYGVKD. In nucleotides, the CDR3 is TGTGCCATCAGTGATACACAGGTCTCCTACGAGCAGTACTTC. Protein sequence: CAISDTQVSYEQYF.

The chain employs TRBV12-3 or TRBV12-4 and TRBJ2-4, with 8 positions matching TRBD1. The CDR3 loop spans 13 amino acids. Trimming at V came to 0 bases and at J to 15 bases, leaving 7 bases not matched to a gene. The CDR3 coding sequence is TGTGCCAGCAGTTTAGCCCAGGACAGGGTTTTGTACTTC. Protein: CASSLAQDRVLYF.

This clonotype showed up many times. The chain has TRBV3-1 and TRBJ2-2; D is uncertain. This CDR3 spans 13 amino acids. CDR1 and CDR2 (germline): LGHDT, YNNKEL (reference sequence). V was trimmed by 1 base and J by 4 bases, leaving 4 bases between them. This CDR3 is CASSQGSTGELFF. In DNA form, the CDR3 reads TGTGCCAGCAGCCAAGGAAGCACCGGGGAGCTGTTTTTT. Full variable domain (missing parts from reference TRBV3-1 and TRBJ2-2): DTAVSQTPKYLVTQMGNDKSIKCEQNLGHDTMYWYKQDSKKFLKIMFSYNNKELIINETVPNRFSPKSPDKAHLNLHINSLELGDSAVYFCASSQGSTGELFFGEGSRLTVL.

This clonotype came up a few times. The gene calls are TRBV7-8 and TRBJ2-2; possibly TRBD1 or TRBD2 for D (5 bases each). This CDR3 comprises 18 residues. The ends were cut back, 0 bases at V and 4 bases at J, with 18 bases in the middle. From germline, CDR1 is SGHVS and CDR2 FQNEAQ. The DNA of the CDR3 is TGTGCCAGCAGCTTAGCGTGGACGACCAGGGCGGGCACCGGGGAGCTGTTTTTT. Protein sequence: CASSLAWTTRAGTGELFF.

This clonotype was found many times. V and J are TRBV10-3 and TRBJ1-5; D uncertain. Trimming left V 0 bases short and J 2 bases short, with 2 bases between. CDR1 is ENHRY, CDR2 SYGVKD, per germline. The CDR3 contains 13 residues. The CDR3 loop reads CAISESGNQPQHF. The CDR3, as DNA: TGTGCCATCAGTGAGTCTGGCAATCAGCCCCAGCATTTT.

This clonotype was recorded a few times. The chain carries TRBV5-1 and TRBJ1-1; no firm D call. Looked up from germline, CDR1 is SGHRS and CDR2 is YFSETQ. This CDR3 is 13 amino acids long. The ends were cut back, 0 bases at V and 4 bases at J, with 7 bases in the middle. In nucleotides, the CDR3 is TGCGCCAGCAGCTTGGTTAGGGCCACTGAAGCTTTCTTT. Its protein product is CASSLVRATEAFF. Full variable domain (rest looked up from reference TRBV5-1 and TRBJ1-1): KAGVTQTPRYLIKTRGQQVTLSCSPISGHRSVSWYQQTPGQGLQFLFEYFSETQRNKGNFPGRFSGRQFSNSRSEMNVSTLELGDSALYLCASSLVRATEAFFGQGTRLTVV.

The chain carries TRBV12-3 or TRBV12-4 and TRBJ2-7, with D hard to call. The ends were cut back, 2 bases at V and 6 bases at J, with 14 bases in the middle. The CDR3 contains 14 residues. The DNA for the CDR3 is TGTGCCAGCAGTTTACGGGTTATCTCACTCGAGCAGTACTTC. Amino acid sequence: CASSLRVISLEQYF.

This chain links TRBV4-2 with TRBJ2-2; 7 bases agree with TRBD2. V was pared by 3 bases and J by 5 bases, with 12 bases of the junction left unmatched. The CDR3 has 17 amino acids. Germline CDR1 and CDR2: LGHNA and YNFKEQ. CDR3 DNA sequence: TGTGCCAGCAGCCATCTCCAGGAGGCGGGAGTTACCGGGGAGCTGTTTTTT. It encodes CASSHLQEAGVTGELFF.

This clonotype has more than one count but fewer than ten. The rearrangement joins TRBV30 to TRBJ1-1; unclear D gene. Looked up from germline, CDR1 is GTSNPN and CDR2 is SVGIG (reference sequence). CDR3 length: 13 residues. The V end lost 4 bases, the J end lost 3 bases, and 12 bases lay between the germline ends. The DNA for the CDR3 is TGTGCCTGGAAGGCAGGTATTCACACTGAAGCTTTCTTT. As protein: CAWKAGIHTEAFF. The full variable domain, in which reference TRBV30 and TRBJ1-1 provide the parts outside the CDR3, is SQTIHQWPATLVQPVGSPLSLECTVEGTSNPNLYWYRQAAGRGLQLLFYSVGIGQISSEVPQNLSASRPQDRQFILSSKKLLLSDSGFYLCAWKAGIHTEAFFGQGTRLTVV.

The CDR3 region has the DNA TGCAGTGCTGAAAAACTAGCGGGCTCCTACAATGAGCAGTTCTTC. Translating it yields CSAEKLAGSYNEQFF. V gene TRBV20-1 combines with J gene TRBJ2-1; TRBD2 matches at 9 bases. Germline-derived CDR1 and CDR2 are DFQATT and SNEGSKA (reference sequence). The CDR3 covers 15 residues. Germline trimming cut 5 bases from V and 0 bases from J; bases unmatched to any gene: 5.

In its sample, this clonotype was seen many times. V is TRBV10-3 and J is TRBJ2-7; D gene uncertain. The CDR3 consists of 16 residues. V dropped 2 bases and J dropped 1 base, with 15 bases sitting between them. CDR1 is ENHRY, CDR2 SYGVKD, per germline. This CDR3 reads CAISEQHNTGSYEQYF. The CDR3 DNA follows: TGTGCCATCAGTGAGCAACACAACACCGGGTCCTACGAGCAGTACTTC.

This clonotype occurred a few times. This chain joins TRBV20-1 and TRBJ1-1; no reliable D call. V gave up 1 base and J gave up 2 bases, with 11 bases separating them. The CDR3 sequence is 14 residues long. In germline, CDR1 is DFQATT, CDR2 SNEGSKA (reference sequence). The CDR3: CSARGWQRNTEAFF. In nucleotides, the CDR3 is TGCAGTGCTAGAGGTTGGCAGAGAAACACTGAAGCTTTCTTT.

Only a few counts were recorded for this clonotype. The chain is built from TRBV19 and TRBJ1-5, with D tentatively TRBD1 (5 bases). The germline CDR1 and CDR2 sequences are LNHDA and SQIVND (reference sequence). V dropped 3 bases and J dropped 3 bases, with 12 bases sitting between them. The CDR3 covers 15 residues. For the CDR3, the DNA is TGTGCCAGTAGTATTGGGGGAACGCTCAATCAGCCCCAGCATTTT. Encoded protein: CASSIGGTLNQPQHF. The full variable domain, with the rest looked up from reference TRBV19 and TRBJ1-5, is DGGITQSPKYLFRKEGQNVTLSCEQNLNHDAMYWYRQDPGQGLRLIYYSQIVNDFQKGDIAEGYSVSREKKESFPLTVTSAQKNPTAFYLCASSIGGTLNQPQHFGDGTRLSIL.

This clonotype appeared a few times. This CDR3 is CASSSNIQGGNQPQHF. CDR3 sequence (DNA): TGTGCCAGCAGTTCCAATATACAGGGTGGCAATCAGCCCCAGCATTTT. The V and J genes are TRBV6-5 and TRBJ1-5, with D possibly matching TRBD1 (6 bases). This CDR3 has 16 amino acids. Germline CDR1 MNHEY, CDR2 SVGAGI. V was cut by 4 bases and J by 2 bases, with 15 bases left in between.

This clonotype was observed a few times. This rearrangement joins TRBV20-1 to TRBJ2-7; the D is unclear. V was pared by 2 bases and J by 5 bases, with 1 base between. The germline CDR1 and CDR2 sequences are DFQATT and SNEGSKA (reference sequence). The CDR3 covers 9 residues. The CDR3 is CSARNEQYF. For the CDR3, the DNA is TGCAGTGCTAGAAACGAGCAGTACTTC.

This clonotype was seen at least ten times. The chain is built from TRBV19 and TRBJ2-5, with D unresolved. Trimming pared 1 base from V and 3 bases from J, leaving 12 bases between. The CDR3 contains 15 residues. The germline CDR1 and CDR2 sequences are LNHDA and SQIVND (reference sequence). In nucleotides, the CDR3 is TGTGCCAGTAGTATAGCGTCTAGATCGGAAGAGACCCAGTACTTC. It translates to CASSIASRSEETQYF.

This clonotype was detected ten times or more. The chain carries TRBV6-5 and TRBJ2-1; maybe TRBD2 (5 bases). The V gene lost 2 bases and the J gene lost 10 bases, with 12 bases spanning the gap. From germline, CDR1 is MNHEY and CDR2 SVGAGI. The CDR3 is 13 amino acids. CDR3 coding DNA: TGTGCCAGCAGTTACGCCGGACTTACCGAGCAGTTCTTC. This translates into CASSYAGLTEQFF.

This clonotype was seen more than once but under ten times. This chain joins TRBV7-8 and TRBJ2-4; no definite D call. This CDR3 is 16 amino acids long. V was clipped by 1 base and J by 5 bases, with 15 bases between them. Germline V gene sequence: CDR1 SGHVS, CDR2 FQNEAQ. DNA of the CDR3: TGTGCCAGCAGCTTAGAGGCTTCGGGCACCGAAAACATTCAGTACTTC. Its translation: CASSLEASGTENIQYF.

The V and J genes are TRBV29-1 and TRBJ2-7; the D gene is possibly TRBD1 (6 bases). The CDR3 consists of 12 residues. Per the germline V gene, CDR1 is SQVTM and CDR2 is ANQGSEA. Trimming cost V 6 bases and J 2 bases, with 11 bases left between them. The CDR3 reads CSVADSTYEQYF. Here the CDR3 DNA reads TGCAGCGTCGCGGACAGTACCTACGAGCAGTACTTC.

This clonotype has just a few counts. The V gene is TRBV4-3, the J gene TRBJ2-3, with TRBD2 matching over 11 bases. Unmatched junction bases numbered 4, after V lost 6 bases and J lost 2 bases. Germline CDR1 is LGHNA and CDR2 is YSLEER. The CDR3 is 15 residues long. CDR3 bases: TGCGCCAGCAGTGAGACTAGCGGGGTCACAGATACGCAGTATTTT. This encodes CASSETSGVTDTQYF.

This clonotype was counted many times. The chain uses TRBV29-1 and TRBJ1-2, with 8 nucleotides matching TRBD1. The CDR3 is 13 residues long. In germline, CDR1 is SQVTM, CDR2 ANQGSEA. The V and J ends lost 6 bases and 4 bases, in that order; junction bases with no gene match: 7. The CDR3 loop reads CSVRQGPSYGYTF. CDR3 bases: TGCAGCGTCCGACAGGGGCCTTCCTATGGCTACACCTTC.

This clonotype was seen only a few times. The chain links TRBV20-1 to TRBJ1-5, with no clear D. Trimming stripped 6 bases from V and 5 bases from J, with 11 bases between. The CDR3 covers 12 residues. CDR1 and CDR2 from the germline V gene are DFQATT and SNEGSKA (reference sequence). This CDR3 is CSAVSGDQPQHF. In DNA form, the CDR3 reads TGCAGTGCCGTGAGCGGGGATCAGCCCCAGCATTTT.

The genes are TRBV20-1 and TRBJ2-3, with D possibly matching TRBD2 (5 bases). The CDR3 is 15 residues long. V gave up 6 bases and J gave up 6 bases, with 22 bases separating them. The germline CDR1 and CDR2 sequences are DFQATT and SNEGSKA (reference sequence). The CDR3 here is CSADRRAPRGDTQYF. The CDR3 DNA is TGCAGTGCGGATCGCCGGGCCCCCCGCGGGGATACGCAGTATTTT.

This clonotype was counted many times. The chain combines TRBV9 with TRBJ2-1; 7 bases line up with TRBD2. V shed 4 bases, J shed 1 base, and the junction held 5 bases outside the gene matches. CDR3 size: 15 residues. From germline, CDR1 is SGDLS and CDR2 YYNGEE. The CDR3 reads CASSPRERSYNEQFF. The CDR3 DNA is TGTGCCAGCAGCCCGCGGGAGAGGTCCTACAATGAGCAGTTCTTC. Complete variable domain (other parts from reference TRBV9 and TRBJ2-1): DSGVTQTPKHLITATGQRVTLRCSPRSGDLSVYWYQQSLDQGLQFLIQYYNGEERAKGNILERFSAQQFPDLHSELNLSSLELGDSALYFCASSPRERSYNEQFFGPGTRLTVL.

At least ten counts were recorded for this clonotype. The CDR3 sequence is CASRSDRGSLHF. As DNA, the CDR3 is TGTGCCAGCAGAAGTGACCGAGGATCCCTCCACTTT. The chain combines TRBV2 with TRBJ1-6; D unresolved. CDR1 is SNHLY and CDR2 is FYNNEI in the germline V gene. The V and J ends lost 6 bases and 14 bases respectively, with 14 bases between them. The CDR3 runs to 12 residues.

This clonotype was seen many times. This chain connects TRBV12-3 or TRBV12-4 to TRBJ2-2; 8 bases match TRBD1. The V and J ends lost 4 bases and 6 bases, in that order; junction bases with no gene match: 16. The CDR3 length is 18 residues. CDR3 loop: CASSSDSFRGRLPGELFF. The CDR3 nucleotides are TGTGCCAGCAGTTCGGATAGTTTCAGGGGGCGCCTGCCCGGGGAGCTGTTTTTT.

This clonotype was seen repeatedly, ten times or more. J is TRBJ2-3 and V is TRBV24-1, with 8 bases lining up with TRBD2. The CDR3 runs 16 residues. Trimming cost V 4 bases and J 4 bases; bases outside gene matches: 9. From germline, CDR1 is KGHDR and CDR2 SFDVKD. The CDR3 loop reads CATSDISGIGADTQYF. Here the CDR3 DNA reads TGTGCCACCAGTGACATTAGCGGGATAGGAGCAGATACGCAGTATTTT.

The V and J genes are TRBV4-2 and TRBJ2-2; 12 nucleotides match TRBD2. Germline CDR1 is LGHNA and CDR2 is YNFKEQ. Unmatched junction bases numbered 15, after V lost 0 bases and J lost 7 bases. CDR3 length: 20 amino acids. CDR3 bases: TGTGCCAGCAGCCAAGATCTATGGACTAGCGGGGCCGGAGATGGCGGGGAGCTGTTTTTT. The encoded protein is CASSQDLWTSGAGDGGELFF.

This clonotype was seen only a few times. The V call is TRBV20-1, the J call TRBJ2-4; 10 bases agree with TRBD2. V lost 0 bases to trimming and J lost 3 bases; unmatched junction nucleotides: 14. The germline V gene has CDR1 DFQATT and CDR2 SNEGSKA (reference sequence). This CDR3 contains 19 residues. The CDR3 DNA reads as TGCAGTGCTAGAGATGGACAAGCGGGGGGGCCACGGGGCAAAAACATTCAGTACTTC. It codes for CSARDGQAGGPRGKNIQYF.

The rearrangement joins TRBV6-5 to TRBJ2-7; D could derive from TRBD1 or TRBD2 (5 bases each). Germline CDR1 and CDR2: MNHEY and SVGAGI. V dropped 0 bases and J dropped 7 bases, with 22 bases sitting between them. The CDR3 is made up of 17 amino acids. The CDR3 DNA is TGTGCCAGCAGTTACTCCACCGGGATTCCAGGGTCTAGGGAGCAGTACTTC. Translated: CASSYSTGIPGSREQYF.